These 18 T cell receptor beta chains originate from one sample sequenced in a study of identifying expanded T cells in peripheral blood. Assay used: immunoSEQ multiplex PCR; TCRdb lists only in-frame clones, some missing. The sample contains 95,000 to 150,000 clones, about 80% of which appear only once. The sequencing input was blood. The receptors here all came from a person aged 18 to 75 in good health.

CDR3 in amino acids: CASSYTRGVEAFF. CDR3 bases: TGTGCCAGCAGTTACACCAGGGGGGTTGAAGCTTTCTTT. The chain employs TRBV6-5 and TRBJ1-1; TRBD1 agrees at 7 bases. Germline V lookup: CDR1 MNHEY, CDR2 SVGAGI. J was trimmed by 7 bases and V by 2 bases; bases with no gene match: 4. The CDR3 length is 13 residues.

This clone was seen only once. This chain uses TRBV5-8 with TRBJ1-6, with no clear D. Germline V gene data show CDR1 as SGHTS and CDR2 as YDEGEE. Deletions cut 7 bases from V and 2 bases from J, with 10 bases between. The CDR3 spans 14 residues. The CDR3 region has the DNA TGTGCCAGCCCCCCGGCAGCCTATAATTCACCCCTCCACTTT. Encoded protein: CASPPAAYNSPLHF.

This chain connects TRBV2 to TRBJ1-2; tentative D call: TRBD1 (6 bases). The CDR3 covers 12 residues. Germline loops: CDR1 SNHLY, CDR2 FYNNEI. The V end lost 7 bases, the J end lost 5 bases, and 11 bases lay between the germline ends. Here the CDR3 reads CASIGGRYGYTF. In DNA form, the CDR3 reads TGTGCCAGCATAGGGGGTCGATATGGCTACACCTTC.

The rearrangement joins TRBV7-2 to TRBJ1-4; no clear D gene. Trimming shortened V by 1 base and J by 8 bases, and 8 bases separated the two germline ends. CDR3 length equals 13 residues. Germline V gene lookup returns CDR1 SGHTA and CDR2 FQGNSA. This CDR3 reads CASSLERLEKLFF. CDR3 DNA: TGTGCCAGCAGCTTAGAGCGCCTAGAAAAACTGTTTTTT. The whole variable domain, filled in from reference TRBV7-2 and TRBJ1-4, reads GAGVSQSPSNKVTEKGKDVELRCDPISGHTALYWYRQSLGQGLEFLIYFQGNSAPDKSGLPSDRFSAERTGGSVSTLTIQRTQQEDSAVYLCASSLERLEKLFFGSGTQLSVL.

The rearrangement joins TRBV12-5 to TRBJ2-7; 10 nucleotides agree with TRBD2. The CDR3 spans 16 residues. Per the germline V gene, CDR1 is LGHNT and CDR2 is FRNRAP. V lost 2 bases and J lost 0; bases outside the gene matches: 4. In nucleotides, the CDR3 is TGTGCTAGTGGTTTGACTAGCGGGGTTCTCTCCTACGAGCAGTACTTC. As protein: CASGLTSGVLSYEQYF.

The gene calls are TRBV5-4 and TRBJ1-1; a weak D match, TRBD1 (5 bases). CDR1 is SGHNT, CDR2 YYREEE, per germline (reference sequence). The CDR3 runs to 13 residues. V was shortened by 7 bases and J by 4 bases, with 14 bases between the two germline ends. The CDR3 coding sequence is TGTGCCAGCCGCCTTATGGGGGGCACTGAAGCTTTCTTT. Its translation: CASRLMGGTEAFF.

The CDR3 DNA follows: TGCGCCAGCAGCCGGACAGGGGACAATGAAAAACTGTTTTTT. Translated, it gives CASSRTGDNEKLFF. V is TRBV5-1 and J is TRBJ1-4; 9 positions agree with TRBD1. Per germline, CDR1 SGHRS and CDR2 YFSETQ. The CDR3 length is 14 residues. Germline trimming cut 4 bases from V and 5 bases from J; bases unmatched to any gene: 3.

This chain uses TRBV10-2 with TRBJ2-3, with no clear D. Germline V CDR1 and CDR2: WSHSY, SAAADI. V was trimmed by 5 bases and J by 2 bases, leaving 11 bases between them. The CDR3 has 14 residues. The CDR3 DNA reads TGCGCCAGCAGTAGACTCGCCTCCACAGATACGCAGTATTTT. Its translation: CASSRLASTDTQYF.

The J gene is TRBJ1-1, the V gene TRBV6-5, with D possibly being TRBD1 (5 bases). The V gene's germline CDR1 is MNHEY and CDR2 SVGAGI. This CDR3 is 13 amino acids long. Trimming left V 6 bases short and J 4 bases short, with 12 bases between. The CDR3 bases are TGTGCCAGCAGAGAAGGGGTGAGCACTGAAGCTTTCTTT. Translated: CASREGVSTEAFF.

The V gene is TRBV5-6, the J gene TRBJ1-5, with D perhaps matching TRBD1 (6 bases). The V end was cut by 1 base, the J end by 3 bases, with 8 bases between. This CDR3 contains 14 residues. Per the germline V gene, CDR1 is SGHDT and CDR2 is YYEEEE. The CDR3 bases are TGTGCCAGCAGCTTGTGGACAGTCAATCAGCCCCAGCATTTT. The encoded protein is CASSLWTVNQPQHF.

The rearrangement joins TRBV11-2 to TRBJ2-7; TRBD1 matches at 9 bases. Trimming cost V 5 bases and J 2 bases; bases outside gene matches: 7. Germline V CDR1 and CDR2: SGHAT, FQNNGV. The length of the CDR3 is 15 residues. This CDR3 reads CASSPQGATPYEQYF. The DNA for the CDR3 is TGTGCCAGCAGCCCACAGGGGGCGACCCCCTACGAGCAGTACTTC.

CDR3 residues: CASLRQGNEKLFF. The CDR3 DNA reads as TGTGCCAGCCTCCGGCAGGGGAATGAAAAACTGTTTTTT. The chain uses TRBV28 and TRBJ1-4; the D gene is possibly TRBD1 (6 bases). Germline V CDR1 and CDR2: MDHEN, SYDVKM. V was shortened by 8 bases and J by 5 bases, with 12 bases between the two germline ends. The length of the CDR3 is 13 residues. Using reference TRBV28 and TRBJ1-4 for the parts outside the CDR3, the full variable domain is DVKVTQSSRYLVKRTGEKVFLECVQDMDHENMFWYRQDPGLGLRLIYFSYDVKMKEKGDIPEGYSVSREKKERFSLILESASTNQTSMYLCASLRQGNEKLFFGSGTQLSVL.

With regard to this clone: It differs at one base from a far larger clone, so likely a read error. This rearrangement joins TRBV11-3 to TRBJ1-1; no clear D. The CDR3 extends over 11 amino acids. The V gene lost 1 base and the J gene lost 5 bases, with 2 bases spanning the gap. Germline lookup yields CDR1 SGHNT and CDR2 YENEEA. The CDR3 is CASSLGTEAFF. CDR3 coding DNA: TGTGCCAGCAGCTTAGGGACTGAAGCTTTCTTT.

V and J are TRBV4-3 and TRBJ2-5; 9 positions match TRBD1. Per germline, CDR1 LGHNA and CDR2 YSLEER. The CDR3 length is 14 residues. The V gene end was trimmed by 3 bases and the J gene end by 4 bases; junction bases not matched to a gene: 3. The CDR3 DNA follows: TGCGCCAGCAGCCATGGACAGGGGAGAGAGACCCAGTACTTC. Translated, it gives CASSHGQGRETQYF.

The J gene is TRBJ1-1, the V gene TRBV6-1; D is ambiguous. Looked up from germline, CDR1 is MNHNS and CDR2 is SASEGT. Trimming cost V 2 bases and J 3 bases, with 13 bases left between them. This CDR3 comprises 15 residues. The CDR3 region has the DNA TGTGCCAGCAGTGAACTTTCGGGGTTATACACTGAAGCTTTCTTT. The encoded protein is CASSELSGLYTEAFF.

The genes are TRBV4-2 and TRBJ1-6; D is possibly TRBD1 (5 bases). Germline lookup yields CDR1 LGHNA and CDR2 YNFKEQ. The CDR3 extends over 14 amino acids. Trimming took off 4 bases at V and 6 bases at J, with 10 bases between the two ends. CDR3 in DNA: TGTGCCAGCAGCCGGGGCCAGATTAATTCACCCCTCCACTTT. Translating it yields CASSRGQINSPLHF.

The chain uses TRBV7-2 and TRBJ2-7; D is uncertain. The CDR3 length is 14 residues. CDR1 is SGHTA and CDR2 is FQGNSA in the germline V gene. The ends were cut back, 5 bases at V and 4 bases at J, with 15 bases in the middle. CDR3 sequence: CASSPKVVGYEQYF. CDR3 DNA: TGTGCCAGCAGCCCGAAGGTGGTAGGGTACGAGCAGTACTTC. Looking up the rest from reference TRBV7-2 and TRBJ2-7 gives the full variable domain: GAGVSQSPSNKVTEKGKDVELRCDPISGHTALYWYRQSLGQGLEFLIYFQGNSAPDKSGLPSDRFSAERTGGSVSTLTIQRTQQEDSAVYLCASSPKVVGYEQYFGPGTRLTVT.

The rearrangement joins TRBV6-5 to TRBJ1-2; no reliable D call. V was pared by 7 bases and J by 8 bases, with 20 bases between. Germline V gene data show CDR1 as MNHEY and CDR2 as SVGAGI. There are 14 residues in the CDR3. The CDR3 protein is CASTLNPLERGYTF. Here the CDR3 DNA reads TGTGCCAGCACCCTAAACCCCCTGGAGAGAGGCTACACCTTC.